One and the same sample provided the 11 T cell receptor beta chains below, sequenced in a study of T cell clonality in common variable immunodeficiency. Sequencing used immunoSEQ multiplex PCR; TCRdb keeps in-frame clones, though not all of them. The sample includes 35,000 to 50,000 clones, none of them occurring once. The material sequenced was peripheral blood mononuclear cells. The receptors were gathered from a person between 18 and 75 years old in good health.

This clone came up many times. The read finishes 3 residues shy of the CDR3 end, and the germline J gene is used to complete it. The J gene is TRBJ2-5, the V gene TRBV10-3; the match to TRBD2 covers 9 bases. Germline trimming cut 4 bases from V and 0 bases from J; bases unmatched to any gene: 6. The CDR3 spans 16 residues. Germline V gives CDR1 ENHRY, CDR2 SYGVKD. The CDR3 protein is CAISGKAGGDQETQYF. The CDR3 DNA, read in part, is TGTGCCATCAGTGGAAAAGCGGGGGGTGACCAAGAGACC.

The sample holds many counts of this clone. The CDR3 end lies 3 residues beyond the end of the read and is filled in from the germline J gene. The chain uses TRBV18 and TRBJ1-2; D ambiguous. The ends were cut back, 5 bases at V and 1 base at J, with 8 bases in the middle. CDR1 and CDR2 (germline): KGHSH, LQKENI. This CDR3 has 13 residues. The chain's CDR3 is CASSIADNYGYTF. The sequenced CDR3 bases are TGTGCCAGCTCAATAGCAGATAACTATGGC.

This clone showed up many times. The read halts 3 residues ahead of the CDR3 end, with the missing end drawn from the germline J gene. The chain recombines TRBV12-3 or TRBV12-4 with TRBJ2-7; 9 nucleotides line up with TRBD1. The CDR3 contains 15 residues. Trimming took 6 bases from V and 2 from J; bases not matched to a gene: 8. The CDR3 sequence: CASSESGTGTYEQYF. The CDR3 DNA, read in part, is TGTGCCAGCAGCGAATCCGGGACAGGGACCTACGAG.

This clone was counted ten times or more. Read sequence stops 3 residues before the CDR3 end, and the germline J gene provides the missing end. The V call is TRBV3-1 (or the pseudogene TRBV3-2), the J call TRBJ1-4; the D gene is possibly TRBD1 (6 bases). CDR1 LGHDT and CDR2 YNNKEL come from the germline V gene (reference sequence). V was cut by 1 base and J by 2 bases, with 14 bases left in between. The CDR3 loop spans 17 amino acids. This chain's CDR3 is CASSQGQGPGTNEKLFF. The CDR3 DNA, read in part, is TGTGCCAGCAGCCAAGGTCAGGGGCCAGGGACTAATGAAAAA.

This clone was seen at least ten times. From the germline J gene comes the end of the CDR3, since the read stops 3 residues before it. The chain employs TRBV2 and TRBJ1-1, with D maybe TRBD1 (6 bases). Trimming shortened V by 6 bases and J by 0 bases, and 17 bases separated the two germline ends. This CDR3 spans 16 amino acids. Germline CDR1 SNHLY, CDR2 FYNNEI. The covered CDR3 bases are TGTGCCAGCAGCGCCAGGACAGATAGCATGAACACTGAA. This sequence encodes CASSARTDSMNTE. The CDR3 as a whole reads CASSARTDSMNTEAFF.

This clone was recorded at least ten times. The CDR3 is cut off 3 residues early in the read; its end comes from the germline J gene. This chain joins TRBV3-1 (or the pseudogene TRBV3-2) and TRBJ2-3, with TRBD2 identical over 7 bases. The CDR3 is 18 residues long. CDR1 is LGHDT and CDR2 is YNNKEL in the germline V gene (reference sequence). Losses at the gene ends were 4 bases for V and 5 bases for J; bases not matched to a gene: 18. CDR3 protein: CASSPRLEWEAGVDTQYF. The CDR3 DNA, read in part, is TGTGCCAGCAGCCCCCGTCTTGAGTGGGAGGCGGGGGTAGATACG.

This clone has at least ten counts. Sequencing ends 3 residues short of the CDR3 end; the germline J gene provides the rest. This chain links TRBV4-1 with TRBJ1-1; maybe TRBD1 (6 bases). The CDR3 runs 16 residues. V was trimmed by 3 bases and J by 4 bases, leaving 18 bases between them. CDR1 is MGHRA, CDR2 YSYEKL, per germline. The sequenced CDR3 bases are TGCGCCAGCAGCCAGAACCCGGGTATGGGGGCCACTGAA. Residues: CASSQNPGMGATE. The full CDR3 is CASSQNPGMGATEAFF.

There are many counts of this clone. CDR3 in amino acids: CASSQEGLASRNEQFF. Incomplete CDR3 DNA: TGCGCCAGCAGCCAAGAGGGACTAGCGAGTCGCAATGAG. The rearrangement uses TRBV4-1 and TRBJ2-1; 10 bases map to TRBD2. The read terminates 3 residues before the CDR3 end, so the remaining end is supplied by the germline J gene. Germline CDR1 and CDR2: MGHRA and YSYEKL. This CDR3 contains 16 residues. With V trimmed by 0 bases and J by 6 bases, 5 bases remained unmatched.

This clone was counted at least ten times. The CDR3: CATSDSLGQGDSNEQFF. The part of the CDR3 DNA that was read is TGTGCCACCAGTGATTCTTTGGGACAGGGAGACTCCAATGAG. This rearrangement joins TRBV24-1 to TRBJ2-1; 9 bases align to TRBD1. The read ends 3 residues before the CDR3 terminus; that terminus is restored from the germline J gene. The CDR3 extends over 17 amino acids. Trimming cost V 2 bases and J 6 bases; bases outside gene matches: 10. Looked up from germline, CDR1 is KGHDR and CDR2 is SFDVKD.

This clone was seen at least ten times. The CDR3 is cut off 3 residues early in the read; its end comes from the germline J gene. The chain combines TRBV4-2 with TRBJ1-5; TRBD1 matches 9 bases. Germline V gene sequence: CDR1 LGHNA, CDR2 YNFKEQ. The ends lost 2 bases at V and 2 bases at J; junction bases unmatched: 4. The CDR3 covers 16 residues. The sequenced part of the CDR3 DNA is TGTGCCAGCAGCCAAACTACAGGGGGCGGCAATCAGCCC. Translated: CASSQTTGGGNQP. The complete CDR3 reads CASSQTTGGGNQPQHF.

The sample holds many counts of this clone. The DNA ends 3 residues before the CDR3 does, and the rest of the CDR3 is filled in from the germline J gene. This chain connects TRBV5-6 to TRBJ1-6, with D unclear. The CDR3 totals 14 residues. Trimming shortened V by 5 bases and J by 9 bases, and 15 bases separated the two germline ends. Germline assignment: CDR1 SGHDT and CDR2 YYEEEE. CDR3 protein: CASREGRQTSPLHF. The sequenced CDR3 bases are TGTGCCAGCAGAGAGGGCAGACAAACTTCACCC.